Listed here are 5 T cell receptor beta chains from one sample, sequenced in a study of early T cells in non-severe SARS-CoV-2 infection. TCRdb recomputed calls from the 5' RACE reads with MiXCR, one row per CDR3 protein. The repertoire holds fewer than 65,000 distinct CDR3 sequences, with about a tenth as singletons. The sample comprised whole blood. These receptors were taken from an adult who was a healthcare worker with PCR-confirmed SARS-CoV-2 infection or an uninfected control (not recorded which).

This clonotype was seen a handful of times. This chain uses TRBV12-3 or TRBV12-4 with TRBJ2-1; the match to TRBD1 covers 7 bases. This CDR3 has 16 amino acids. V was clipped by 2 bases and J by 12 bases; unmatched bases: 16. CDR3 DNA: TGTGCCAGCAGTTTACCCCCTCGGGACAGCCCCTTTGTGCAGTTCTTC. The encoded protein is CASSLPPRDSPFVQFF.

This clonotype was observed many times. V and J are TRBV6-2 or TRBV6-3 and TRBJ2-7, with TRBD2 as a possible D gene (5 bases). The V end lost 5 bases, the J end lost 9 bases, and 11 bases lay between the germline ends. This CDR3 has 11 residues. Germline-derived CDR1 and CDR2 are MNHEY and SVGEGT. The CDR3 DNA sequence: TGTGCCAGCAGTGCCCGTGAGGGGCAGTACTTC. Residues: CASSAREGQYF.

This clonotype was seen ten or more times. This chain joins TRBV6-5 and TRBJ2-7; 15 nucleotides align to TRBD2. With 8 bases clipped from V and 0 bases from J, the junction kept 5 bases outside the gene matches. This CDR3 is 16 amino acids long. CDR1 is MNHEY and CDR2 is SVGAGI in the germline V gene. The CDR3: CASRGTSGRSSYEQYF. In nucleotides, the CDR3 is TGTGCCAGCCGGGGGACTAGCGGGAGGTCCTCCTACGAGCAGTACTTC.

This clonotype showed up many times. The DNA for the CDR3 is TGTGCCAGCAGTTACCCGAAGACAGAATTCACAGATACGCAGTATTTT. It is translated as CASSYPKTEFTDTQYF. This sequence joins TRBV6-2 or TRBV6-3 and TRBJ2-3, with D possibly being TRBD1 (5 bases). This CDR3 region has 16 residues. V lost 2 bases to trimming and J lost 2 bases, with 14 bases between them. Germline values: CDR1 MNHEY, CDR2 SVGEGT.

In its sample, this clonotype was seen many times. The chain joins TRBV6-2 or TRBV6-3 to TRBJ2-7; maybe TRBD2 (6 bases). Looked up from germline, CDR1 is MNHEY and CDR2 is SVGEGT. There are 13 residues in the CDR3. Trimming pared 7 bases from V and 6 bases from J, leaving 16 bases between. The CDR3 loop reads CASNFLPEGEQYF. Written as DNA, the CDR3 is TGTGCCAGCAACTTCCTCCCGGAGGGCGAGCAGTACTTC.